This TCR beta chain was recovered during a study of blood T cell repertoires in COVID-19. About the study: Samples representing acute and convalescent COVID-19 were sourced from the United States, Italy and Spain. In each case, the material was cDNA or gDNA derived from T cells, B-cell-depleted T cells, or PBMCs.

The V and J ends lost 6 bases and 1 base respectively, with 15 bases between them. The CDR3 is 15 amino acids. Germline loops: CDR1 SNHLY, CDR2 FYNNEI. In the authors' workflow: Amplification of reference gene primers provided the estimated nucleated cell counts. Assay used: immunoSEQ multiplex PCR; TCRdb lists only in-frame clones, some missing. V, J and clone size reflect that table, while D and trimming were determined from the DNA. The data contain about 220,000 clones, approximately 77% of them singletons. The source material was peripheral blood. The chain couples TRBV2 to TRBJ1-1; possibly TRBD1 for D (5 bases). The receptor's source is a woman older than 75 with acute or convalescent COVID-19. CDR3 protein: CASRTAGLKNTEAFF. The CDR3 DNA sequence: TGTGCCAGCAGGACCGCGGGACTCAAGAACACTGAAGCTTTCTTT. The full variable domain, its missing parts supplied by reference TRBV2 and TRBJ1-1, is EPEVTQTPSHQVTQMGQEVILRCVPISNHLYFYWYRQILGQKVEFLVSFYNNEISEKSEIFDDQFSVERPDGSNFTLKIRSTKLEDSAMYFCASRTAGLKNTEAFFGQGTRLTVV.